The 20 T cell receptor beta chains reported below all come from one sample, sequenced in a study of CD8 T cells in ankylosing spondylitis. In TCRdb, the 5' RACE reads were re-called with MiXCR into one record per CDR3 protein. Here the sample spans some 200,000 distinct CDR3 sequences, roughly 13% being singletons. The material sequenced was blood, either unsorted or a sorted T cell fraction (not recorded which). The receptors come from a male donor with ankylosing spondylitis or in good health (not recorded which).

CDR3 sequence: CASSIDLETKTNTEAFF. As DNA, the CDR3 is TGTGCCAGTAGTATAGACCTTGAGACGAAAACCAACACTGAAGCTTTCTTT. The rearrangement links TRBV19 to TRBJ1-1; D remains ambiguous. Germline V gives CDR1 LNHDA, CDR2 SQIVND (reference sequence). V lost 0 bases and J lost 2, with 16 bases in between. CDR3 length: 17 residues.

This clonotype has more than one count but fewer than ten. The chain carries TRBV21-1 and TRBJ1-1. TRBV21-1 is termed a pseudogene. The CDR3 has 17 amino acids. CDR3 nucleotide sequence: TGTGCCAGCAGCAAAACGGCCAGTCAGGTACCGAACACTGAAGCTTTCTTT. This codes for CASSKTASQVPNTEAFF.

This clonotype was observed a handful of times. The chain uses TRBV6-1 and TRBJ2-7, with 10 bases aligning to TRBD2. V shed 2 bases, J shed 2 bases, and the junction held 3 bases outside the gene matches. CDR3 length: 15 residues. Germline V gives CDR1 MNHNS, CDR2 SASEGT. The CDR3 DNA reads as TGTGCCAGCAGTGAATTTACTAGCGGGACCTACGAGCAGTACTTC. Its protein is CASSEFTSGTYEQYF.

The V call is TRBV4-1, the J call TRBJ2-1; TRBD2 aligns across 8 bases. The ends lost 0 bases at V and 2 bases at J; junction bases unmatched: 12. The CDR3 totals 19 residues. Germline assignment: CDR1 MGHRA and CDR2 YSYEKL. The CDR3 reads CASSQDKMSERGTYNEQFF. CDR3 coding DNA: TGCGCCAGCAGCCAAGATAAAATGTCGGAGCGGGGGACCTACAATGAGCAGTTCTTC.

This clonotype turned up a few times. This chain joins TRBV2 and TRBJ2-7; D is uncertain. The CDR3 contains 14 residues. CDR1 and CDR2 from the germline V gene are SNHLY and FYNNEI. The V end was cut by 4 bases, the J end by 0 bases, with 10 bases between. CDR3 nucleotides: TGTGCCAGCAGTGTGGTTGGACGCTCCTACGAGCAGTACTTC. Translated, it gives CASSVVGRSYEQYF.

V and J are TRBV10-2 and TRBJ2-5; D not certain. In germline, CDR1 is WSHSY, CDR2 SAAADI. The V end lost 8 bases, the J end lost 7 bases, and 11 bases lay between the germline ends. This CDR3 is built from 11 residues. CDR3 region: CASQLVGTQYF. The DNA for the CDR3 is TGCGCCAGCCAGCTAGTTGGGACCCAGTACTTC.

The chain links TRBV27 to TRBJ2-7, with TRBD2 as a possible D gene (5 bases). This CDR3 is 13 amino acids long. Germline V lookup: CDR1 MNHEY, CDR2 SMNVEV (reference sequence). V was cut by 0 bases and J by 5 bases, with 8 bases left in between. CDR3 region: CASSLSNGNEQYF. The CDR3 nucleotides are TGTGCCAGCAGTTTATCGAACGGGAACGAGCAGTACTTC.

In this sample, this clonotype turned up a few times. DNA for the CDR3: TGCGCCAGCAGCCAAACCGGGACAGCTGGCTACACCTTC. Its protein is CASSQTGTAGYTF. This chain joins TRBV4-1 and TRBJ1-2, with 7 bases identical to TRBD1. The V and J ends lost 2 bases and 7 bases, in that order; junction bases with no gene match: 4. Germline V CDR1 and CDR2: MGHRA, YSYEKL. The CDR3 length is 13 residues.

In this sample, this clonotype turned up many times. V gene TRBV12-3 or TRBV12-4 combines with J gene TRBJ1-2, with 7 bases lining up with TRBD1. The CDR3 is 14 amino acids. Trimming at V came to 4 bases and at J to 8 bases, leaving 10 bases not matched to a gene. CDR3 loop: CASSSQGQSSGYTF. CDR3 DNA sequence: TGTGCCAGCAGTTCCCAGGGACAGTCCTCCGGCTACACCTTC.

The chain carries TRBV7-6 and TRBJ2-3; 13 bases line up with TRBD2. In germline, CDR1 is SGHVS, CDR2 FNYEAQ. Germline trimming cut 3 bases from V and 4 bases from J; bases unmatched to any gene: 7. This CDR3 is 17 amino acids long. The CDR3 DNA sequence: TGTGCCAGCAGCTTGGGGACTAGCGGGGCAGTGGCAGATACGCAGTATTTT. This codes for CASSLGTSGAVADTQYF. The entire variable domain, with the rest obtained from reference TRBV7-6 and TRBJ2-3, is as follows: GAGVSQSPRYKVTKRGQDVALRCDPISGHVSLYWYRQALGQGPEFLTYFNYEAQQDKSGLPNDRFSAERPEGSISTLTIQRTEQRDSAMYRCASSLGTSGAVADTQYFGPGTRLTVL.

The rearrangement links TRBV15 to TRBJ2-1, with TRBD2 matching 10 bases. The CDR3 consists of 16 residues. Unmatched junction bases numbered 5, after V lost 2 bases and J lost 4 bases. Germline-derived CDR1 and CDR2 are LNHNV and YYDKDF (reference sequence). The chain's CDR3 is CATSRSRTSGYNEQFF. CDR3 in DNA: TGTGCCACCAGCAGATCCCGGACTAGCGGATACAATGAGCAGTTCTTC.

This clonotype was detected a few times. This chain uses TRBV29-1 with TRBJ2-1; D is unresolved. Germline V CDR1 and CDR2: SQVTM, ANQGSEA. This CDR3 has 13 amino acids. V lost 3 bases and J 7 bases, leaving 13 bases between the germline ends. The CDR3: CSVEFTDSNEQFF. DNA of the CDR3: TGCAGCGTTGAGTTTACCGACTCGAATGAGCAGTTCTTC.

This rearrangement joins TRBV6-5 to TRBJ2-2; D remains ambiguous. CDR3 length: 17 residues. Trimming stripped 2 bases from V and 0 bases from J, with 13 bases between. Germline V gives CDR1 MNHEY, CDR2 SVGAGI. CDR3 protein: CASSYDLTWANTGELFF. The DNA of the CDR3 is TGTGCCAGCAGTTACGACCTCACATGGGCGAACACCGGGGAGCTGTTTTTT.

This clonotype was recorded a few times. The V and J genes are TRBV11-2 and TRBJ2-3; D possibly corresponds to TRBD1 (6 bases). Looked up from germline, CDR1 is SGHAT and CDR2 is FQNNGV. Trimming cost V 1 base and J 8 bases, with 19 bases left between them. The CDR3 sequence is 16 residues long. The CDR3 reads CASSLVGVGHSSTQYF. CDR3 nucleotide sequence: TGTGCCAGCAGCTTAGTGGGGGTGGGACACTCATCTACGCAGTATTTT.

This clonotype was counted a few times. The chain recombines TRBV9 with TRBJ2-7, with a weak D call TRBD1 (5 bases). Trimming stripped 0 bases from V and 2 bases from J, with 9 bases between. The length of the CDR3 is 14 residues. Germline CDR1 SGDLS, CDR2 YYNGEE. CDR3 in DNA: TGTGCCAGCAGCGTAGAAGGGGAACCCTACGAGCAGTACTTC. Protein: CASSVEGEPYEQYF.

The sample holds a few counts of this clonotype. This sequence joins TRBV4-1 and TRBJ2-7, with unresolved D. The CDR3 runs to 14 residues. Trimming cost V 0 bases and J 5 bases, with 11 bases left between them. CDR1 and CDR2 (germline): MGHRA, YSYEKL. In DNA form, the CDR3 reads TGCGCCAGCAGCCAAGACCCAGTAGGACACGAGCAGTACTTC. Its translation is CASSQDPVGHEQYF.

In this sample, this clonotype turned up many times. The V call is TRBV15, the J call TRBJ2-1, with D perhaps matching TRBD2 (5 bases). Germline values: CDR1 LNHNV, CDR2 YYDKDF (reference sequence). The CDR3 totals 17 residues. Trimming took 1 base from V and 2 from J, leaving 15 bases between them. CDR3 loop: CATSRGGKAEAYNEQFF. CDR3 DNA: TGTGCCACCAGCAGAGGAGGGAAAGCGGAGGCCTACAATGAGCAGTTCTTC.

The chain has TRBV27 and TRBJ1-1; maybe TRBD1 (5 bases). Trimming removed 3 bases at V and 8 bases at J, with 7 bases between. This CDR3 comprises 11 residues. The V gene's germline CDR1 is MNHEY and CDR2 SMNVEV (reference sequence). CDR3 bases: TGTGCCAGCAGTTTGGCAGGGGAAGCTTTCTTT. It is translated as CASSLAGEAFF.

The V call is TRBV6-4, the J call TRBJ1-5; D not resolved. V dropped 5 bases and J dropped 4 bases, with 9 bases sitting between them. The CDR3 runs to 13 residues. The V gene's germline CDR1 is MRHNA and CDR2 SNTAGT. DNA of the CDR3: TGTGCCAGCAGTCAAGAACCAAATCAGCCCCAGCATTTT. Translating it yields CASSQEPNQPQHF.

This clonotype was found a few times. The rearrangement uses TRBV6-1 and TRBJ2-5, with 7 bases matching TRBD1. The length of the CDR3 is 15 residues. V shed 6 bases, J shed 2 bases, and the junction held 9 bases outside the gene matches. The germline V gene has CDR1 MNHNS and CDR2 SASEGT. The CDR3 DNA reads as TGTGCCAGCAGCCCTCGGCCAGGGGGACAAGAGACCCAGTACTTC. It yields the protein CASSPRPGGQETQYF.